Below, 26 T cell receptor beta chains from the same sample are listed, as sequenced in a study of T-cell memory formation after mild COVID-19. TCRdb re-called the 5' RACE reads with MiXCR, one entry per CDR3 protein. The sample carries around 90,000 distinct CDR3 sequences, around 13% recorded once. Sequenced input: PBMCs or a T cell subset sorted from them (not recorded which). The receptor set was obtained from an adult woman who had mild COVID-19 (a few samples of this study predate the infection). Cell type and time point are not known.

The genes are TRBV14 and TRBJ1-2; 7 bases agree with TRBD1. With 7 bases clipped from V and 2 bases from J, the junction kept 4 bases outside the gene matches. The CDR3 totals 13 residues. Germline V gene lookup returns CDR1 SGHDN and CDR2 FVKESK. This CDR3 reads CASNPTGNYGYTF. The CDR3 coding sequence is TGTGCCAGCAACCCGACAGGGAACTATGGCTACACCTTC.

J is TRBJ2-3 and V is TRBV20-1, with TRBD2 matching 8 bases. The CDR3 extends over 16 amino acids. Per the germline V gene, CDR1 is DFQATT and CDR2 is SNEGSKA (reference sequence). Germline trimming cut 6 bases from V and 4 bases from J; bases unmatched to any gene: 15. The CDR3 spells CSAGAGGGAGADTQYF. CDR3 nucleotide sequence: TGCAGTGCGGGCGCGGGGGGAGGGGCGGGCGCAGATACGCAGTATTTT.

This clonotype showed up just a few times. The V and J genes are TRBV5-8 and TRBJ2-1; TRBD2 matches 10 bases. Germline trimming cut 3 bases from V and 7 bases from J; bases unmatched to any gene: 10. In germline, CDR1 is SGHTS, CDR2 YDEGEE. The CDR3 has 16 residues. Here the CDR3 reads CASSSALAGVRNEQFF. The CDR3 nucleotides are TGTGCCAGCAGCTCGGCCCTAGCGGGAGTAAGGAATGAGCAGTTCTTC.

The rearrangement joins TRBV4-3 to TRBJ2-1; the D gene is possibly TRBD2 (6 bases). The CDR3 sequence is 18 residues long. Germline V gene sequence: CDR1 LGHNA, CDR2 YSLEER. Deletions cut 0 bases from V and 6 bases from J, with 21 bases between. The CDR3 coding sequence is TGCGCCAGCAGCCAAGATGGAGGGCCCGGGACTCCTTTCAATGAGCAGTTCTTC. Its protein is CASSQDGGPGTPFNEQFF.

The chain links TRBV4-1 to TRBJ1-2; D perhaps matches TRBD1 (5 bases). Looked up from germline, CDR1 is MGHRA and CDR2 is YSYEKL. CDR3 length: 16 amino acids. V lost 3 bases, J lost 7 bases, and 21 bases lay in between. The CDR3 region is CASSQGTGTGYIGYTF. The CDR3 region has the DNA TGCGCCAGCAGCCAGGGGACCGGGACCGGGTATATTGGCTACACCTTC.

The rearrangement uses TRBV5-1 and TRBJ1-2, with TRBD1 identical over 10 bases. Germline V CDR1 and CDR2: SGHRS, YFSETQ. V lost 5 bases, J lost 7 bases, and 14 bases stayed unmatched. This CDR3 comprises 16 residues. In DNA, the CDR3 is TGCGCCAGCAGATTCCCCACCCTCCGGGACAGGGGTGGCTACACCTTC. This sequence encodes CASRFPTLRDRGGYTF.

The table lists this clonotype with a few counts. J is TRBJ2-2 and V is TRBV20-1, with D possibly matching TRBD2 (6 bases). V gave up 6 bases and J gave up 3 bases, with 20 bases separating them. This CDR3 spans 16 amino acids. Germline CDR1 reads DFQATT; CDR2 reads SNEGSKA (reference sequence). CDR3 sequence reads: CSAPAGPEDYTGELFF. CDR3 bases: TGCAGTGCCCCGGCGGGGCCCGAAGATTACACCGGGGAGCTGTTTTTT.

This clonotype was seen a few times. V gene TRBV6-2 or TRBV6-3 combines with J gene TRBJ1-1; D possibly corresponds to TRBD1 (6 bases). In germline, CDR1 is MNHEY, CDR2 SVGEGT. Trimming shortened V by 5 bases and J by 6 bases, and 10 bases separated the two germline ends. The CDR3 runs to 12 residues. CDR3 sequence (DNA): TGTGCCAGCAGTCCCGGGACACCTGAAGCTTTCTTT. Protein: CASSPGTPEAFF.

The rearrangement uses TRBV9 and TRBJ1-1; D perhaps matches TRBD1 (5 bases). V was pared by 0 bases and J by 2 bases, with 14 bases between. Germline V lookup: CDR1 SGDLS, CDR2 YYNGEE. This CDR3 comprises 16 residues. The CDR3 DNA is TGTGCCAGCAGCGTAGGGGATGGGGGACCAAACACTGAAGCTTTCTTT. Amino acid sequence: CASSVGDGGPNTEAFF. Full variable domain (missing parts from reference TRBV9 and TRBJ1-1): DSGVTQTPKHLITATGQRVTLRCSPRSGDLSVYWYQQSLDQGLQFLIQYYNGEERAKGNILERFSAQQFPDLHSELNLSSLELGDSALYFCASSVGDGGPNTEAFFGQGTRLTVV.

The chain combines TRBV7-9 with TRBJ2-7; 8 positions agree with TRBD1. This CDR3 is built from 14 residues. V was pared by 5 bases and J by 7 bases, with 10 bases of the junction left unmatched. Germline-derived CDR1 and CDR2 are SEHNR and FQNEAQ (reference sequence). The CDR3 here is CASSDRQGAGEQYF. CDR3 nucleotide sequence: TGTGCCAGCAGCGATCGCCAGGGGGCGGGGGAGCAGTACTTC.

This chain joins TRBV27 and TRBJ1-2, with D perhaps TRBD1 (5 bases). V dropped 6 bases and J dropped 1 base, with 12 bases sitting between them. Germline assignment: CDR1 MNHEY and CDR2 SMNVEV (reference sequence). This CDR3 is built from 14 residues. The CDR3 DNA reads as TGTGCCAGCAGGAAATTGGGGGATAACTATGGCTACACCTTC. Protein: CASRKLGDNYGYTF.

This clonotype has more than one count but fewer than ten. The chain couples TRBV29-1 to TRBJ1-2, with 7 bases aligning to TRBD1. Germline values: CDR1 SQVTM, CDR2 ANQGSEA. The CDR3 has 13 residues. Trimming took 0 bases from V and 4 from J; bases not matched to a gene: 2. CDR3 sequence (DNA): TGCAGCGTTGAAGAACAGGGGTCCTATGGCTACACCTTC. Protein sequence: CSVEEQGSYGYTF. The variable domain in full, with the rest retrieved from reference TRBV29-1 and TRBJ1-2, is SAVISQKPSRDICQRGTSLTIQCQVDSQVTMMFWYRQQPGQSLTLIATANQGSEATYESGFVIDKFPISRPNLTFSTLTVSNMSPEDSSIYLCSVEEQGSYGYTFGSGTRLTVV.

Written as DNA, the CDR3 is TGTGCCACCAGTGATTTGACGGAAGCTTTCTTT. Translated, it gives CATSDLTEAFF. The chain carries TRBV24-1 and TRBJ1-1; D is unresolved. Deletions cut 0 bases from V and 8 bases from J, with 3 bases between. This CDR3 is 11 amino acids long. Germline V lookup: CDR1 KGHDR, CDR2 SFDVKD.

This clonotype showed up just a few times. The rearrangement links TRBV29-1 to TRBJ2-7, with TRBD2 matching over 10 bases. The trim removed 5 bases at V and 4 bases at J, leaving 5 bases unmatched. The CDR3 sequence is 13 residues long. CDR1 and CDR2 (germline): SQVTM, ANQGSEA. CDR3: CSVLAGDNYEQYF. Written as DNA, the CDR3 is TGCAGCGTTCTAGCGGGAGATAATTACGAGCAGTACTTC.

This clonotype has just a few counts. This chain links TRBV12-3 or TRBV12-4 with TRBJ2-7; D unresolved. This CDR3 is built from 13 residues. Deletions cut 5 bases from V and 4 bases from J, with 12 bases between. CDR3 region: CASSHAPPYEQYF. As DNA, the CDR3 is TGTGCCAGCAGTCATGCCCCACCGTACGAGCAGTACTTC.

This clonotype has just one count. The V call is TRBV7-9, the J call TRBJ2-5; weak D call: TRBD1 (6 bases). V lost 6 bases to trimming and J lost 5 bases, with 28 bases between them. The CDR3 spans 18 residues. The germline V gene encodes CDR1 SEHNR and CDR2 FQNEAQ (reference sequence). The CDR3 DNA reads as TGTGCCAGCAGTCCAGGAGGAGGCAGGGGTCTATTTTTGGAGACCCAGTACTTC. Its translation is CASSPGGGRGLFLETQYF.

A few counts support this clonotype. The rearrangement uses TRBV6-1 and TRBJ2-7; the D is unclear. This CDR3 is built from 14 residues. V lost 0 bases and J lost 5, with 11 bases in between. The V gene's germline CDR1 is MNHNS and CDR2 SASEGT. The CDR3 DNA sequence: TGTGCCAGCAGTGAAGCGCTCCACCTAGACGAGCAGTACTTC. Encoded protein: CASSEALHLDEQYF.

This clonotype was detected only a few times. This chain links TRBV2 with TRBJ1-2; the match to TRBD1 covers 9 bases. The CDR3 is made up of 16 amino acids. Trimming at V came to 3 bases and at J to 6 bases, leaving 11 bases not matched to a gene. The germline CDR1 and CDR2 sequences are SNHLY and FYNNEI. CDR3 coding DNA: TGTGCCAGCAGTGAGTTTAGGACAGGGGCACGGAATGGCTACACCTTC. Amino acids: CASSEFRTGARNGYTF.

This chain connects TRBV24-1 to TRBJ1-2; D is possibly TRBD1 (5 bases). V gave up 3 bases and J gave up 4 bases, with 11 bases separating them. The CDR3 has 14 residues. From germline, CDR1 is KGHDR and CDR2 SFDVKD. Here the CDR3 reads CATSDPTASYGYTF. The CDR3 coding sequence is TGTGCCACCAGTGATCCGACAGCGAGCTATGGCTACACCTTC.

DNA of the CDR3: TGTGCCACCAGCTCGGGGGGCGGTACGCAGTATTTT. It yields the protein CATSSGGGTQYF. This chain joins TRBV24-1 and TRBJ2-3, with D possibly TRBD2 on 7 matching bases. This CDR3 spans 12 amino acids. With 7 bases removed from V and 8 bases from J, the gap between germline ends came to 12 bases. Germline assignment: CDR1 KGHDR and CDR2 SFDVKD.

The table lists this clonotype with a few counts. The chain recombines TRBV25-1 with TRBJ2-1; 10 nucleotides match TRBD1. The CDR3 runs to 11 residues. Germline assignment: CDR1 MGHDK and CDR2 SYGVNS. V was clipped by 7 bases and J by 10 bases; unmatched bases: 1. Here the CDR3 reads CASTTGGEQFF. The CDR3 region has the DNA TGTGCCAGCACGACAGGGGGCGAGCAGTTCTTC. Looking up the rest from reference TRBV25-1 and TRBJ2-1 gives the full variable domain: EADIYQTPRYLVIGTGKKITLECSQTMGHDKMYWYQQDPGMELHLIHYSYGVNSTEKGDLSSESTVSRIRTEHFPLTLESARPSHTSQYLCASTTGGEQFFGPGTRLTVL.

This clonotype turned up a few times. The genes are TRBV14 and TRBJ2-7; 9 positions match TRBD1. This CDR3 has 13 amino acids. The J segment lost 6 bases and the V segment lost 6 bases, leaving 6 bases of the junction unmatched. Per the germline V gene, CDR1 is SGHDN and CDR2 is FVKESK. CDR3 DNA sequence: TGTGCCAGCAGTCCCGGGACAGGGATCGAGCAGTACTTC. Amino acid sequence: CASSPGTGIEQYF.

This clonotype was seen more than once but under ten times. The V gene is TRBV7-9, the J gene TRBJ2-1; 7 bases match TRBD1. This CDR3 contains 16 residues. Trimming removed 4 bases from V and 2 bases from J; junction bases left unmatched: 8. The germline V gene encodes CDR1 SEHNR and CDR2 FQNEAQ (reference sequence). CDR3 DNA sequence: TGTGCCAGCAGCTCCAAATACGGGACAGCCTACAATGAGCAGTTCTTC. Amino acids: CASSSKYGTAYNEQFF.

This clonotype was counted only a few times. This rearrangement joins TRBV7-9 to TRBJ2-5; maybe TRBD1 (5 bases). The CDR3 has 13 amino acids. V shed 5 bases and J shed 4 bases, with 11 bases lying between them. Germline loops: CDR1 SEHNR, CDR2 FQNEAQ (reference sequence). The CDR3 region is CASSPDSLETQYF. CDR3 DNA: TGTGCCAGCAGCCCAGACAGCCTAGAGACCCAGTACTTC.

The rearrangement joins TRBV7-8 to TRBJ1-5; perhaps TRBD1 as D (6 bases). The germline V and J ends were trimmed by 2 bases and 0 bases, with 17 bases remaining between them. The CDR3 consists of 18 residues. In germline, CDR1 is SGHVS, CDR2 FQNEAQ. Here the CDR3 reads CASSLFLQGPHSNQPQHF. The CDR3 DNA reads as TGTGCCAGCAGCTTATTTTTACAGGGACCGCATAGCAATCAGCCCCAGCATTTT.

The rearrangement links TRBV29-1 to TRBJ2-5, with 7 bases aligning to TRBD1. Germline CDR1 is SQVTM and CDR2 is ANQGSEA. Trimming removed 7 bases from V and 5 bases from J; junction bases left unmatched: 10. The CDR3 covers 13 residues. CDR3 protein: CSEGQPSGETQYF. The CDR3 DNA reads TGCAGCGAGGGACAGCCGTCGGGTGAGACCCAGTACTTC.